This T cell receptor (beta chain) appears in the sequencing data of a study of control samples from healthy donors and cancer patients. Clones were sequenced by immunoSEQ multiplex PCR, and TCRdb holds only the in-frame ones, with some missing. This sample has a few thousand clones, with about 83% found just once. This CDR3 contains 15 residues. With 2 bases clipped from V and 0 bases from J, the junction kept 4 bases outside the gene matches. The germline V gene encodes CDR1 SGHKS and CDR2 YYEKEE (reference sequence). Sequenced sample: formalin-fixed, paraffin-embedded tissue. The V gene is TRBV5-5, the J gene TRBJ2-7; 8 bases line up with TRBD2. The TCR comes from a female donor with lung cancer. The CDR3 nucleotides are TGTGCCAGCAGCTTCTCAGCGGGAGCCTCCTACGAGCAGTACTTC. This sequence encodes CASSFSAGASYEQYF.